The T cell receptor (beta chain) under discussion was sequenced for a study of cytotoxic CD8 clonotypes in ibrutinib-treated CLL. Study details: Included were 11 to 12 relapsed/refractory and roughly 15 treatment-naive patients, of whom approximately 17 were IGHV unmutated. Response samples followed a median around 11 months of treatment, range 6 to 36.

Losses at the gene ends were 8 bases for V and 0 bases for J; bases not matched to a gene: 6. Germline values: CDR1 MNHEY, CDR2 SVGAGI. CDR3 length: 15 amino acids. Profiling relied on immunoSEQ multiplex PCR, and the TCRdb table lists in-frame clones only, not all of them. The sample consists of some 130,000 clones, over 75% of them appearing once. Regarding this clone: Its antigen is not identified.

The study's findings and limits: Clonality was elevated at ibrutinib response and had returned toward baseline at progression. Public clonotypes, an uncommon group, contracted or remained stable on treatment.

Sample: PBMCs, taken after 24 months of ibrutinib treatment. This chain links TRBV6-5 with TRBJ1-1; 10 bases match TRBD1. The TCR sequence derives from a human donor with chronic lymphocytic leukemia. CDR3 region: CASLSGTGVNTEAFF. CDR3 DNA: TGTGCCAGCCTCTCCGGGACAGGGGTGAACACTGAAGCTTTCTTT.